This T cell receptor beta chain is drawn from a study of shared clonotypes between healthy human individuals. About the study: Each donor had three CD4 naive, three CD4 memory, two CD8 naive and one CD8 memory plate.

Under the authors' procedure: Filtering was not the same, since immunoSEQ gave junction-only sequences without quality scores. Here immunoSEQ multiplex PCR was the method, and the copy in TCRdb shows in-frame clones only, minus some. That table is the source of V, J and clone size, and D and trimming were worked out from the DNA. The sample records about 2.1 million clones, roughly 95% being singletons. Of note for this clone: Its antigen is unidentified.

Study findings and constraints: Naive CD4 clonotypes were shared across a handful of donors at roughly 5%. Generally, naive subsets came out with larger estimated richness than memory subsets.

In the naive CD8 group, cells lacked CD45RO and were positively selected for CCR7, so terminally differentiated effector memory CD45RA+ cells were left out. The CDR3 extends over 13 amino acids. Germline trimming cut 5 bases from V and 7 bases from J; bases unmatched to any gene: 7. The germline V gene has CDR1 SGHAT and CDR2 FQNNGV. V usage is TRBV11-2 and J usage is TRBJ2-7, with 8 positions matching TRBD1. Sequencing input: naive CD8+ T cells from PBMCs. The origin of this receptor is a man between 18 and 35 years old in good health. Some clones in this sample may be carry-over from other donors' samples. Here the CDR3 reads CASSLLTGAEQYF. The CDR3 coding sequence is TGTGCCAGCAGCCTCCTGACAGGGGCAGAGCAGTACTTC.